This TCR beta chain was obtained from a study of fetal regulatory T cell absence and autoimmunity. The CDR3 totals 18 residues. Germline assignment: CDR1 MNHEY and CDR2 SMNVEV (reference sequence). V gave up 2 bases and J gave up 6 bases; unmatched junction bases: 12. The data were produced by immunoSEQ multiplex PCR, yet TCRdb's version contains in-frame clones alone and is incomplete. Of 95,000 or so clones in the sample, about three quarters were seen once. The sample comprised pancreas tissue. The chain combines TRBV27 with TRBJ2-1; TRBD2 agrees at 11 bases. The sequence was obtained from a male donor with IPEX syndrome. The CDR3 protein is CASSLRSTGTSGLNEQFF. CDR3 sequence (DNA): TGTGCCAGCAGTTTACGAAGCACCGGGACTAGCGGACTCAATGAGCAGTTCTTC.